These 4 T cell receptor beta chains share one sample of origin, sequenced in a study of blood T cell repertoires in COVID-19. Assay used: immunoSEQ multiplex PCR; TCRdb lists only in-frame clones, some missing. The table has 88,000 or so clones, roughly 83% seen once. The sequenced material came from peripheral blood. Receptor source: a human donor in a cohort sampled during active COVID-19.

This chain links TRBV6-5 with TRBJ2-3; D might be TRBD2 (6 bases). Trimming shortened V by 7 bases and J by 2 bases, and 13 bases separated the two germline ends. Germline V gives CDR1 MNHEY, CDR2 SVGAGI. The CDR3 extends over 14 amino acids. The CDR3, as DNA: TGTGCCAGCACCGGGGGTCACTACACAGATACGCAGTATTTT. Its protein is CASTGGHYTDTQYF.

This chain connects TRBV4-1 to TRBJ2-7; 7 bases match TRBD1. V shed 0 bases, J shed 0 bases, and the junction held 5 bases outside the gene matches. The CDR3 extends over 16 amino acids. Germline assignment: CDR1 MGHRA and CDR2 YSYEKL. The CDR3 protein is CASSQDRTGLSYEQYF. The CDR3 DNA reads TGCGCCAGCAGCCAAGATAGGACAGGACTCTCCTACGAGCAGTACTTC.

The chain links TRBV28 to TRBJ2-2; tentatively, D is TRBD1 (6 bases). Germline CDR1 is MDHEN and CDR2 is SYDVKM. The CDR3 consists of 11 residues. Trimming cost V 5 bases and J 13 bases, with 11 bases left between them. As DNA, the CDR3 is TGTGCCAGCAGTAAAGACAGGAGGCTGTTTTTT. Its protein is CASSKDRRLFF.

The V call is TRBV4-2, the J call TRBJ1-4, with D maybe TRBD1 (6 bases). Germline V gene data show CDR1 as LGHNA and CDR2 as YNFKEQ. This CDR3 is built from 15 residues. V lost 0 bases to trimming and J lost 7 bases, with 12 bases between them. This CDR3 is CASSQERTDSEKLFF. CDR3 DNA sequence: TGTGCCAGCAGCCAAGAGCGGACAGATAGTGAAAAACTGTTTTTT.